The TCR beta chain described here comes from a study of cytomegalovirus exposure and HLA in healthy donors. Overall study context: Within an early data release were about 85 million unique TCRs drawn from HLA-typed donors.

With 60 Vbeta and 13 Jbeta primers, the PCR was carried out. Only in-frame clones appear in the TCRdb table, and some are missing; sequencing was by immunoSEQ multiplex PCR. The top ten clones hold under 2% of a sample with 90,000 to 100,000 clones, less than 85% of them seen once. Broader study findings: The dataset shows that most TCR sequences were rare, while some public TCRs occurred in many donors.

Regarding this clone: What it recognizes is unknown.

The CDR3 runs to 18 residues. In germline, CDR1 is SGHTA, CDR2 FQGNSA. V lost 0 bases and J lost 5; bases outside the gene matches: 12. This chain joins TRBV7-2 and TRBJ2-3; the match to TRBD2 covers 9 bases. The sequence derives from a male donor in good health and CMV-seronegative. The sample was PBMCs. The CDR3 is CASSLAGVLAGVVDTQYF. The CDR3 bases are TGTGCCAGCAGCTTAGCGGGGGTCTTAGCGGGAGTGGTAGATACGCAGTATTTT.